The 27 T cell receptor beta chains reported below all come from one sample, sequenced in a study of T-cell memory formation after mild COVID-19. TCRdb ran MiXCR on the 5' RACE reads and lists one entry per CDR3 protein. Among 350,000 to 500,000 distinct CDR3 sequences, less than 25% were seen once, and the ten largest hold around 14%. The sequencing input was PBMCs or a T cell subset sorted from them (not recorded which). The receptors derive from an adult woman who had mild COVID-19 (a few samples of this study predate the infection). Cell type and time point are not known.

V is TRBV29-1 and J is TRBJ1-2; 10 bases agree with TRBD1. The germline V gene encodes CDR1 SQVTM and CDR2 ANQGSEA. The CDR3 spans 14 residues. Trimming took 5 bases from V and 2 from J; bases not matched to a gene: 5. DNA of the CDR3: TGCAGCGTTCCTCGGACAGGGGGGAACTATGGCTACACCTTC. Protein sequence: CSVPRTGGNYGYTF.

This clonotype occurred a few times. This rearrangement joins TRBV7-2 to TRBJ2-3, with 12 bases that match TRBD2. The CDR3 has 17 residues. Germline lookup yields CDR1 SGHTA and CDR2 FQGNSA. Losses at the gene ends were 0 bases for V and 5 bases for J; bases not matched to a gene: 6. Here the CDR3 reads CASSLAPLAGGEDTQYF. The CDR3 DNA follows: TGTGCCAGCAGCTTAGCGCCCCTAGCGGGAGGGGAAGATACGCAGTATTTT.

J is TRBJ2-7 and V is TRBV5-1; 11 nucleotides align to TRBD2. The CDR3 has 14 amino acids. The germline V gene encodes CDR1 SGHRS and CDR2 YFSETQ. V shed 7 bases, J shed 3 bases, and the junction held 6 bases outside the gene matches. This CDR3 reads CASASLAGDYEQYF. CDR3 in DNA: TGCGCCAGCGCCTCACTAGCGGGGGACTACGAGCAGTACTTC.

This clonotype was counted a few times. The rearrangement joins TRBV29-1 to TRBJ2-7; weak D call: TRBD2 (6 bases). The germline CDR1 and CDR2 sequences are SQVTM and ANQGSEA. The CDR3 runs to 14 residues. V lost 6 bases, J lost 4 bases, and 19 bases lay in between. The CDR3, as DNA: TGCAGCGTGAGGGGCGGGATCAGGAAATACGAGCAGTACTTC. Its protein product is CSVRGGIRKYEQYF.

The V and J genes are TRBV12-3 or TRBV12-4 and TRBJ1-5, with 8 bases fitting TRBD1. CDR3 size: 15 residues. The J segment lost 4 bases and the V segment lost 6 bases, leaving 8 bases of the junction unmatched. In nucleotides, the CDR3 is TGTGCCAGCAGACCGGGACAGGCAACGAATCAGCCCCAGCATTTT. Encoded protein: CASRPGQATNQPQHF.

Points on this clonotype: One junction end does not reproduce the germline sequence, and a read error may be involved. This chain joins TRBV5-1 and TRBJ1-1; D is perhaps TRBD1 (5 bases). Germline V gives CDR1 SGHRS, CDR2 YFSETQ. There are 14 residues in the CDR3. The CDR3 region has the DNA TGCGCCAGCAGCCCTGGTCGGGGGAACGCTGAAGCTTTCTTT. Residues: CASSPGRGNAEAFF.

The rearrangement uses TRBV12-3 or TRBV12-4 and TRBJ2-3, with D tentatively TRBD2 (6 bases). The CDR3 loop spans 12 amino acids. Trimming shortened V by 6 bases and J by 10 bases, and 14 bases separated the two germline ends. The CDR3 DNA is TGTGCCAGCAGAGGCAGTAGCGGATCGCAGTATTTT. Translation: CASRGSSGSQYF.

This clonotype has more than one count but fewer than ten. The genes are TRBV4-1 and TRBJ2-7, with 7 bases fitting TRBD2. Trimming took 0 bases from V and 7 from J; bases not matched to a gene: 3. The CDR3 consists of 13 residues. Germline CDR1 reads MGHRA; CDR2 reads YSYEKL. Written as DNA, the CDR3 is TGCGCCAGCAGCCAAGAGGGAGCGGGAGAGCAGTACTTC. It yields the protein CASSQEGAGEQYF.

The chain combines TRBV3-1 with TRBJ2-7; TRBD2 matches 7 bases. CDR1 LGHDT and CDR2 YNNKEL come from the germline V gene (reference sequence). CDR3 length: 16 amino acids. V lost 0 bases and J lost 4; bases outside the gene matches: 9. The CDR3 nucleotides are TGTGCCAGCAGCCAAGAGGGCGGACTAGTGAAGTACGAGCAGTACTTC. Its protein product is CASSQEGGLVKYEQYF.

The chain uses TRBV11-2 and TRBJ1-2; maybe TRBD1 (5 bases). Trimming pared 5 bases from V and 7 bases from J, leaving 17 bases between. The CDR3 totals 14 residues. The germline CDR1 and CDR2 sequences are SGHAT and FQNNGV. The CDR3 coding sequence is TGTGCCAGCAGCCCCGGCAGGGTTTCAAGTGGCTACACCTTC. As protein: CASSPGRVSSGYTF.

The rearrangement uses TRBV6-5 and TRBJ1-4; the match to TRBD1 covers 8 bases. V gave up 5 bases and J gave up 7 bases; unmatched junction bases: 6. The germline V gene has CDR1 MNHEY and CDR2 SVGAGI. The CDR3 is made up of 14 amino acids. The CDR3 here is CASSPRGRAEKLFF. CDR3 nucleotides: TGTGCCAGCAGTCCCAGGGGGCGCGCTGAAAAACTGTTTTTT.

CDR3 loop: CASSFAQSYEQYF. The CDR3 DNA sequence: TGTGCCAGCAGCTTCGCTCAGTCCTACGAGCAGTACTTC. The gene calls are TRBV7-2 and TRBJ2-7, with D hard to call. Germline loops: CDR1 SGHTA, CDR2 FQGNSA. Trimming took 3 bases from V and 1 from J, leaving 7 bases between them. The CDR3 runs 13 residues.

This clonotype was counted a few times. This chain connects TRBV7-9 to TRBJ2-7; 10 bases match TRBD1. Germline V gives CDR1 SEHNR, CDR2 FQNEAQ (reference sequence). Trimming at V came to 0 bases and at J to 0 bases, leaving 2 bases not matched to a gene. The CDR3 sequence is 16 residues long. The CDR3 loop is CASSLAGTGASYEQYF. The CDR3 DNA sequence: TGTGCCAGCAGCTTAGCGGGGACAGGGGCCTCCTACGAGCAGTACTTC.

The chain carries TRBV19 and TRBJ2-3; D gene ambiguous. CDR1 is LNHDA and CDR2 is SQIVND in the germline V gene (reference sequence). The CDR3 runs to 14 residues. The germline V and J ends were trimmed by 7 bases and 0 bases, with 11 bases remaining between them. In DNA, the CDR3 is TGTGCCAGTAAGACGGGTAGAAGCACAGATACGCAGTATTTT. As protein: CASKTGRSTDTQYF.

V usage is TRBV29-1 and J usage is TRBJ2-7; 7 positions agree with TRBD1. The CDR3 has 13 amino acids. Trimming took 4 bases from V and 3 from J; bases not matched to a gene: 6. The V gene's germline CDR1 is SQVTM and CDR2 ANQGSEA. The CDR3 nucleotides are TGCAGCGTTGGGGACAGCTCCAACTACGAGCAGTACTTC. This sequence encodes CSVGDSSNYEQYF.

This clonotype was seen only a few times. The CDR3: CASSQDPQTGGVEQFF. In nucleotides, the CDR3 is TGCGCCAGCAGCCAAGATCCCCAGACAGGGGGCGTTGAGCAGTTCTTC. The chain couples TRBV4-1 to TRBJ2-1, with TRBD1 matching 10 bases. Germline CDR1 is MGHRA and CDR2 is YSYEKL. The CDR3 consists of 16 residues. Losses at the gene ends were 0 bases for V and 9 bases for J; bases not matched to a gene: 8.

The V call is TRBV27, the J call TRBJ2-7; 8 nucleotides match TRBD1. With V trimmed by 5 bases and J by 6 bases, 12 bases remained unmatched. CDR1 and CDR2 from the germline V gene are MNHEY and SMNVEV (reference sequence). This CDR3 region has 15 residues. The CDR3 bases are TGTGCCAGCAGTCCCGAGACAGGGGTCCTAGGCGAGCAGTACTTC. As protein: CASSPETGVLGEQYF.

The chain joins TRBV18 to TRBJ2-3; 12 bases match TRBD2. Losses at the gene ends were 8 bases for V and 6 bases for J; bases not matched to a gene: 6. Looked up from germline, CDR1 is KGHSH and CDR2 is LQKENI. This CDR3 is built from 14 residues. CDR3 bases: TGTGCCAGCAAGACTAGCGGGGGCCTTGATACGCAGTATTTT. This sequence encodes CASKTSGGLDTQYF. Supplemented by reference TRBV18 and TRBJ2-3, the full variable domain reads NAGVMQNPRHLVRRRGQEARLRCSPMKGHSHVYWYRQLPEEGLKFMVYLQKENIIDESGMPKERFSAEFPKEGPSILRIQQVVRGDSAAYFCASKTSGGLDTQYFGPGTRLTVL.

The chain combines TRBV20-1 with TRBJ2-5; TRBD2 matches at 14 bases. This CDR3 is built from 16 residues. With 5 bases clipped from V and 4 bases from J, the junction kept 9 bases outside the gene matches. The V gene's germline CDR1 is DFQATT and CDR2 SNEGSKA (reference sequence). The CDR3 is CSAAGTSGRRRETQYF. As DNA, the CDR3 is TGCAGTGCTGCCGGGACTAGCGGGAGAAGGAGAGAGACCCAGTACTTC.

V gene TRBV18 combines with J gene TRBJ1-6; 8 nucleotides line up with TRBD1. The CDR3 sequence is 15 residues long. With 6 bases clipped from V and 9 bases from J, the junction kept 10 bases outside the gene matches. The germline CDR1 and CDR2 sequences are KGHSH and LQKENI. DNA for the CDR3: TGTGCCAGCTCCCCTGACAGGGGTCGTGCTTCACCCCTCCACTTT. It codes for CASSPDRGRASPLHF.

This clonotype was counted between two and nine times. V usage is TRBV10-2 and J usage is TRBJ2-6, with a weak D call TRBD1 (6 bases). V was trimmed by 5 bases and J by 0 bases, leaving 11 bases between them. The CDR3 has 16 amino acids. Germline CDR1 is WSHSY and CDR2 is SAAADI. Here the CDR3 reads CASSTGWTSGANVLTF. CDR3 sequence (DNA): TGCGCCAGCAGTACAGGGTGGACCTCTGGGGCCAACGTCCTGACTTTC.

The chain uses TRBV20-1 and TRBJ2-7, with D possibly TRBD1 on 5 matching bases. Germline CDR1 DFQATT, CDR2 SNEGSKA (reference sequence). The CDR3 sequence is 14 residues long. V dropped 5 bases and J dropped 0 bases, with 14 bases sitting between them. The CDR3 DNA follows: TGCAGTGCTCCCTCTACAGGCTACTCCTACGAGCAGTACTTC. Amino acid sequence: CSAPSTGYSYEQYF.

Only a few counts were recorded for this clonotype. The rearrangement uses TRBV4-1 and TRBJ1-2, with D possibly matching TRBD1 (5 bases). The CDR3 sequence is 17 residues long. Germline CDR1 MGHRA, CDR2 YSYEKL. V shed 1 base and J shed 2 bases, with 17 bases lying between them. The DNA of the CDR3 is TGCGCCAGCAGCCAAGCCCTACGGCAGGGCCAGAACTATGGCTACACCTTC. Amino acid sequence: CASSQALRQGQNYGYTF.

This clonotype was seen more than once but under ten times. V usage is TRBV7-9 and J usage is TRBJ1-1; TRBD1 might be the D (5 bases). V was cut by 1 base and J by 0 bases, with 18 bases left in between. Germline assignment: CDR1 SEHNR and CDR2 FQNEAQ (reference sequence). The CDR3 covers 18 residues. CDR3 region: CASSLEGTYTELNTEAFF. The CDR3 DNA reads as TGTGCCAGCAGCTTAGAGGGGACCTACACAGAGCTGAACACTGAAGCTTTCTTT.

Only a few counts were recorded for this clonotype. The rearrangement links TRBV7-9 to TRBJ2-3; weak D call: TRBD2 (5 bases). Deletions cut 1 base from V and 3 bases from J, with 11 bases between. The CDR3 loop spans 15 amino acids. Looked up from germline, CDR1 is SEHNR and CDR2 is FQNEAQ (reference sequence). This CDR3 is CASSLGRGRTDTQYF. In DNA form, the CDR3 reads TGTGCCAGCAGCTTAGGACGGGGAAGAACAGATACGCAGTATTTT. Looking up the rest from reference TRBV7-9 and TRBJ2-3 gives the full variable domain: DTGVSQNPRHKITKRGQNVTFRCDPISEHNRLYWYRQTLGQGPEFLTYFQNEAQLEKSRLLSDRFSAERPKGSFSTLEIQRTEQGDSAMYLCASSLGRGRTDTQYFGPGTRLTVL.

V and J are TRBV3-1 and TRBJ2-5; 7 nucleotides align to TRBD2. The V gene's germline CDR1 is LGHDT and CDR2 YNNKEL (reference sequence). The CDR3 has 14 residues. V trimming: 4 bases; J trimming: 3 bases; junction bases outside the gene matches: 5. CDR3 DNA sequence: TGTGCCAGCAGCCGTAAGGCGGGGGAAGAGACCCAGTACTTC. Residues: CASSRKAGEETQYF.

The chain links TRBV5-4 to TRBJ1-3, with no clear D. Trimming pared 0 bases from V and 11 bases from J, leaving 12 bases between. The germline V gene has CDR1 SGHNT and CDR2 YYREEE (reference sequence). CDR3 size: 13 residues. The CDR3 reads CASSLGGREAIYF. In DNA form, the CDR3 reads TGTGCCAGCAGCTTGGGCGGCCGGGAGGCCATATATTTT.